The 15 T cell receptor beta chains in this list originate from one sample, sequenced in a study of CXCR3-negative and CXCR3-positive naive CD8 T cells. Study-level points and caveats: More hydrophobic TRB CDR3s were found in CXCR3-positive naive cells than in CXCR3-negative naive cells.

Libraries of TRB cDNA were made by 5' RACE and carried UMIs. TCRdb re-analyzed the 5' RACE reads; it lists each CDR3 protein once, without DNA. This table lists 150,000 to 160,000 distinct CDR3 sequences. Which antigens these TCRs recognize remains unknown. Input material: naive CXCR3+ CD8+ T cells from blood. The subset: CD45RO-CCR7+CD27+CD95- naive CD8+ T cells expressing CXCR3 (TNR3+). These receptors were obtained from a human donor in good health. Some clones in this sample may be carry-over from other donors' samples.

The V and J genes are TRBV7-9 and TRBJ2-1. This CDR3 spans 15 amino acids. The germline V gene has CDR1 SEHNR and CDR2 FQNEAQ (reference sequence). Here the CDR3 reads CASSPDLSSYNEQFF.

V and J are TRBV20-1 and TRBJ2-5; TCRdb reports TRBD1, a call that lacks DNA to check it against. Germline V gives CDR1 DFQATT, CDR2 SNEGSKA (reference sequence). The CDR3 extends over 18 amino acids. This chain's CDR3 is CSARVTLQVAGGQETQYF.

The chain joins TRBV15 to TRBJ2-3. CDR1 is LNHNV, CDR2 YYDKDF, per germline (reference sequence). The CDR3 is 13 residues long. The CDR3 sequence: CATSGSGTDTQYF.

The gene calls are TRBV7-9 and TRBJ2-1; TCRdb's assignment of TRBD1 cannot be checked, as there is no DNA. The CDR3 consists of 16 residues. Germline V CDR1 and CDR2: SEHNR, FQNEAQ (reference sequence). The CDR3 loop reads CASSTTGTGFYNEQFF.

CDR3 in amino acids: CASSFHPGSEQFF. This chain uses TRBV6-2 or TRBV6-3 with TRBJ2-1; TCRdb's assignment of TRBD1 cannot be checked, as there is no DNA. The germline V gene has CDR1 MNHEY and CDR2 SVGEGT. The CDR3 totals 13 residues.

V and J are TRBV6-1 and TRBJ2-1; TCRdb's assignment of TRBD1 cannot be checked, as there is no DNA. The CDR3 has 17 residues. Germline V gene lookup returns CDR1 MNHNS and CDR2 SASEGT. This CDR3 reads CASSLIRTGYSYNEQFF.

This chain's CDR3 is CASSPSPGQDPYEQYF. The J gene is TRBJ2-7, the V gene TRBV18; the TCRdb call, TRBD2, lacks DNA for checking. The germline V gene encodes CDR1 KGHSH and CDR2 LQKENI. The CDR3 is 16 amino acids.

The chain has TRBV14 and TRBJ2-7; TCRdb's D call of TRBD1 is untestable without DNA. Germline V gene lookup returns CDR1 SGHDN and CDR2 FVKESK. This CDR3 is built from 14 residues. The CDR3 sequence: CASSLRTGTYEQYF.

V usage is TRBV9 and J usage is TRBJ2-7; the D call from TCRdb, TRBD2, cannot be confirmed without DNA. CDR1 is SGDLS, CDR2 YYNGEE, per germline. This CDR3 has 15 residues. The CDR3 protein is CASSVEALGGYEQYF.

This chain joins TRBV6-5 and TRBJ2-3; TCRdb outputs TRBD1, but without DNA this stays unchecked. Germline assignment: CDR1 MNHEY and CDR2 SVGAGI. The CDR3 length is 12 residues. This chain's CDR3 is CASWGDTDTQYF.

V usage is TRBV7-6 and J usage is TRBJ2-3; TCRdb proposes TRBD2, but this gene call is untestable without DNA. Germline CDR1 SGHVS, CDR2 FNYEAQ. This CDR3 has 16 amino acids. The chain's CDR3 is CASSPIPYKETDTQYF.

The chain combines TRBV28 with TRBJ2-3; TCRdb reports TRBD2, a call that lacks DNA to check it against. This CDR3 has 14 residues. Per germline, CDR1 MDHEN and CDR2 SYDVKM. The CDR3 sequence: CSTSGRQPPDTQYF. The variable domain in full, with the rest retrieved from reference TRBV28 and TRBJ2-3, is DVKVTQSSRYLVKRTGEKVFLECVQDMDHENMFWYRQDPGLGLRLIYFSYDVKMKEKGDIPEGYSVSREKKERFSLILESASTNQTSMYLCSTSGRQPPDTQYFGPGTRLTVL.

CDR3 residues: CSVEEEEETQYF. The V gene is TRBV29-1, the J gene TRBJ2-5; TCRdb gives TRBD2 as the D gene, but with no DNA this cannot be confirmed. The CDR3 length is 12 residues. Germline CDR1 is SQVTM and CDR2 is ANQGSEA.

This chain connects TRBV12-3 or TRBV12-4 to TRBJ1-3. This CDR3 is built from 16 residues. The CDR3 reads CASSPHPNYSGNTIYF.

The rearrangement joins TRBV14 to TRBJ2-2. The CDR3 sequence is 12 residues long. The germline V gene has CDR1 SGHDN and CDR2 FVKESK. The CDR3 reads CASSQVAGELFF.